This T cell receptor beta chain came from a study of cytomegalovirus exposure and HLA in healthy donors (dated by TCRdb to about 2017). A note on the overall study: An earlier analysis of approximately 590 of the donors reported roughly 270 Gb of sequence data and around 120 million unique TCR beta sequences from about 179 million T cells. The study aimed to test whether signatures of past pathogen exposure could be identified by cataloging public T cell receptors. An early release covering roughly 640 HLA-typed donors comprised approximately 300 gigabases of sequencing data and roughly 85 million unique TCR sequences. Every discovery cohort repertoire had been produced on one sequencing platform. A later analysis re-examined previously published TCR beta repertoires from more than 550 donors and added high-resolution HLA genotyping to investigate patterns of TCR occurrence. Both class I and class II loci were covered by HLA typing, at four-digit resolution. Among the roughly 400 genotyped donors, about 83% belonged to the genetic ancestry cluster associated with self-reported Caucasian donors. Besides the first cohort of roughly 660 subjects, a separate validation cohort made up of 90 to 150 different subjects was used. A later genetic analysis used genome-wide SNP genotypes for about 60% of the roughly 700 donors, treating that subset as a discovery cohort. To decide whether each TCR beta V gene segment behaved as functional or pseudogenic, an earlier analysis of approximately 600 of the donors relied on high-throughput TCR beta sequencing. In the later analysis, no new phenotypic data were used to find candidate immune exposures; instead, reliance was placed on TCR beta sequences and their occurrence across donors. Among roughly 370 genotyped donors of the cohort, an average of around 240,000 unique TCR beta nucleotide sequences were sequenced per donor, roughly 20% of them non-productive. A handful of DR-DQ haplotypes were handled as single units for association and clustering because linkage in the cohort was strong. Typing coverage differed by locus: A, B, C, DRB1 and DQB1 were typed in about 629-640 donors, DQA1 in about 500, DPA1 in nearly 610, and DPB1 in 472. The T cell repertoires of around 670 subjects were profiled by immunosequencing and related to cytomegalovirus serostatus. To predict cytomegalovirus infection status, the study brought together high-throughput TCR immunosequencing, statistical association of individual TCRs with disease status, and machine learning. Donor age, sex, ethnicity and CMV serostatus were compiled alongside the repertoire data. General conclusions and limits of the study: Several of the top co-occurrence clusters appeared to be linked to parvovirus B19, influenza, CMV and Epstein-Barr virus, according to a later analysis. Correlated functional status among segregating V segments might be attributable to linkage disequilibrium, but an unknown experimental factor could not be ruled out. An earlier analysis of roughly 570 of the donors showed that most TCR beta V segments appeared in productive rearrangements either about 90% or about 30% of the time, which broadly matched IMGT annotations. Approximately 18 rarely observed V segments, including chromosome 9 orphons, were excluded from the earlier analysis of about 610 of the donors because counts were too low. A total of 164 TCR beta chains were listed by the study as associated with cytomegalovirus. A group of highly shared sequence variants was considered likely to be a technical artifact of the sequencing pipeline. It was suggested by the authors that the approach could potentially be generalized to other disease states and immunological phenotypes. Because HLA typing was unavailable for some donors at each locus, only the typed subset was used in association tests. When HLA alleles, especially DR and DQ, strongly co-occurred, TCR associations were difficult to assign to individual alleles. In vitro tests confirmed that a few of the cytomegalovirus-associated TCR beta chains recognize cytomegalovirus antigens. At a false discovery rate of 0.05, a later analysis linked 16,951 TCR beta sequences to specific HLA alleles. While some public TCRs were present in many individuals, most TCR sequences turned up only very rarely across donors. Some IMGT-functional V segments, including TRBV6-2 and TRBV6-3, could not be told apart with the 87-base-pair reads, so those segments were excluded. The only immune exposure information available for the cohort was CMV serostatus. A further reported finding was that TCR beta sequences accurately predicted the HLA-A and HLA-B alleles for most subjects in the first cohort. The classifier was reported to diagnose cytomegalovirus status with high specificity and sensitivity in both the original and validation cohorts. A later genetic analysis associated a missense DCLRE1C variant with V-gene and J-gene trimming of TCR beta chains, and an independent cohort replicated the association. A later genetic analysis reported fewer N-insertions in productive TCRs among donors in an Asian-associated ancestry cluster than the roughly 720-donor mean. Only TCR beta chains were sequenced in this cohort, and the absence of alpha or paired-chain data limited detectable features. Compared with equally common non-associated chains, HLA-associated TCR beta chains in a later analysis were more clonally expanded and had lower generation probabilities. In a later analysis, most CMV-associated TCR beta chains were found to appear HLA-restricted, with HLA associations seemingly driven largely by CMV exposure. Roughly uniform sequencing depth across donors was assumed in presence/absence analyses, although this assumption may not hold. In a later analysis, TCR association rates were found to vary across HLA loci, with the most associated TCRs seen for DRB1 alleles and the fewest for HLA-C alleles.

The cohort was made up of around 720 healthy bone marrow donors. At the time of sampling, all cohort members were nominally healthy, though unrecorded immune exposures were likely present. The donor was CMV seronegative and belonged to the group of several hundred seronegative cohort members. Each donor provided a peripheral blood sample, and peripheral blood mononuclear cells were used for TCR beta sequencing. Genomic DNA extraction from the blood cell samples was performed with the Qiagen DNeasy Blood Extraction Kit. V is trimmed back by 3 bases and J by 2 bases, and the junction contains 4 bases that no gene match accounts for. Sequences SGHTA (CDR1) and FQGNSA (CDR2) are obtained from the germline V gene. There are 15 amino acids in the CDR3, from cysteine to phenylalanine inclusive. Only the CDR3 portion is preserved as DNA: 45 bases, with reading frame beginning at the first base. Libraries were made using the immunoSEQ multiplex PCR assay. A mixture of 60 forward primers for TCR Vbeta segments and 13 reverse primers for TCR Jbeta segments was used in the multiplex PCR. Amplification of the CDR3 region of rearranged TCR beta genes was performed with a multiplex PCR assay on genomic DNA. The amplified TCR beta libraries were sequenced on the Illumina HiSeq System as 87-base-pair reads. The paper's data handling went like this. In a later analysis, 77 million or so unique TCR beta chains were counted across the approximately 670 repertoires, and around 10 million of these chains were shared by at least two donors. To remove PCR and sequencing errors, raw reads were error-corrected and collapsed into unique sequences using a nearest-neighbor algorithm that merged closely related sequences. V, D and J gene segments were assigned by aligning CDR3 sequences to IMGT reference sequences. For a sequence to be retained, at least a six-nucleotide match to both a V gene segment and a J gene segment was required. A rearrangement counted as productive if the CDR3 had no stop codons and remained in frame with V and J, and every other rearrangement counted as non-productive. CDR3 was defined by IMGT convention, running from the second conserved V-encoded cysteine to the conserved J-encoded phenylalanine. The earlier analysis of fewer than 750 of the donors excluded sequences that lacked an unambiguous match to a single V gene segment. An earlier analysis of 587 of the donors classified V segments as functional when productive rearrangements were above 56.7% and as segregating when the standard deviation between donors was above 5%. A statistical classification framework was developed to diagnose cytomegalovirus status using the catalog of TCR beta chain sequences. In a later analysis, TCR nucleotide sequences were compared against IMGT/GENE-DB human TR gene sequences so that V and J genes could be assigned. In a later analysis, CDR3 sequences and most-parsimonious VDJ recombination scenarios were assigned using the TCRdist pipeline. In a later analysis, each TCR beta chain was defined by its CDR3 amino acid sequence together with its V-gene family, and reads without a unique V-gene family were excluded. A later analysis removed 550 to 650 highly shared, low-generation-probability nucleotide sequences to deal with suspected cross-contamination and a sequencing artifact. In a later analysis, a clonal expansion index for each public chain was calculated from normalized within-repertoire ranks of inferred template counts. In a later analysis, generation probabilities were computed with a VDJ recombination model fitted to out-of-frame rearrangements, and the resulting probabilities were checked against IGoR. In a later analysis, hypergeometric tests were used to score TCR-TCR, TCR-HLA and TCR-CMV co-occurrence, with a repertoire-size bias correction applied to TCR pairs. False discovery rates were estimated in a later analysis by permuting HLA or CMV assignments 20 times. A later analysis grouped co-occurring TCRs with DBSCAN, adding TCRdist sequence similarity when clustering within HLA-allele-positive subsets. Repertoires with fewer than 30,000 or more than 120,000 public chains, plus five repertoires with anomalous nucleotide sharing, were excluded from co-occurrence clustering. Entries here come from immuneACCESS through TCRdb and include only in-frame sequences with V and J called. Some clones fail to appear in such tables; in the studies checked, an unresolved V gene covers under half of the shortfall, and the cause of the remainder is unknown. The D gene and trimming were derived from the DNA, and the V and J assignments and clone size from that table. For this sample the table gives tens of thousands of clones, of which about 81% were detected only once. The biggest ten clones account for under 2.5% of the sample.

Comment on this clone: Its antigen is still unknown. Within one base of it there is no much larger clone, and no base qualities were kept.

This sequence was found in a man younger than 35 in good health and CMV-seronegative. Sequenced sample: PBMCs. The rearrangement joined TRBV7-2 to TRBJ2-7, with TRBD2 identical over 10 junction bases. Read as DNA, the sequence is TGTGCCAGCAGCTTGGGACTAGCGCACACCTACGAGCAGTACTTC. Its protein product is CASSLGLAHTYEQYF.